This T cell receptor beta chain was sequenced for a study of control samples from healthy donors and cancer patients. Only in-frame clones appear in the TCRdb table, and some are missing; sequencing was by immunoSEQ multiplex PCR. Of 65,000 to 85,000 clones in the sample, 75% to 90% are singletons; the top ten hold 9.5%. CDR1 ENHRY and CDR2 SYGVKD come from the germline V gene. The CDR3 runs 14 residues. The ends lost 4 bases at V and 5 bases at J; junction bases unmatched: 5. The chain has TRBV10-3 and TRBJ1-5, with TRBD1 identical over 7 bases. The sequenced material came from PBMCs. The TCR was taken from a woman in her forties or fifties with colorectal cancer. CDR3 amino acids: CAISADREDQPQHF. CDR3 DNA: TGTGCCATCAGTGCCGACAGGGAAGATCAGCCCCAGCATTTT.